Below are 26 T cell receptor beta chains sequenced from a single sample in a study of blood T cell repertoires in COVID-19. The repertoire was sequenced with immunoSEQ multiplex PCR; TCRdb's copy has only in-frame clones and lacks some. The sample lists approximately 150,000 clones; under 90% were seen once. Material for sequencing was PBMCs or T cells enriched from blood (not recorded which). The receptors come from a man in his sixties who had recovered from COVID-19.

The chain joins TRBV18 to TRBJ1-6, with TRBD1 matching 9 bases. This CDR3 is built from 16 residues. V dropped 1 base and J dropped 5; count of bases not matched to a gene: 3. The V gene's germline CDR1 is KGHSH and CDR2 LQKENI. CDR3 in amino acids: CASSPRDRVNNSPLHF. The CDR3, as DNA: TGTGCCAGCTCACCACGGGACAGGGTTAATAATTCACCCCTCCACTTT. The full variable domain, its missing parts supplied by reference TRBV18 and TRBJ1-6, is NAGVMQNPRHLVRRRGQEARLRCSPMKGHSHVYWYRQLPEEGLKFMVYLQKENIIDESGMPKERFSAEFPKEGPSILRIQQVVRGDSAAYFCASSPRDRVNNSPLHFGNGTRLTVT.

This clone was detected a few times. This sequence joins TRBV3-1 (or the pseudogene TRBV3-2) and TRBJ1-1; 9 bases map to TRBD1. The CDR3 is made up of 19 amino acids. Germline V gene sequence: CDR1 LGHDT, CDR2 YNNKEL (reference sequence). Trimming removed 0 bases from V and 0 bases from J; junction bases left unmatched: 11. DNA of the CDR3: TGTGCCAGCAGCCAAGACGAGGGGGGGACAGGGCTAATGAACACTGAAGCTTTCTTT. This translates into CASSQDEGGTGLMNTEAFF.

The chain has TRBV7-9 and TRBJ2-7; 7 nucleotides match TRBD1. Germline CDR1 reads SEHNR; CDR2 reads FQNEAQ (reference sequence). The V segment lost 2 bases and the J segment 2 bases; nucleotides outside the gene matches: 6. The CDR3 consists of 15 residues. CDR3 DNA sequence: TGTGCCAGCAGCTTATCGGCAGGGGGAACCTACGAGCAGTACTTC. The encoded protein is CASSLSAGGTYEQYF.

Written as DNA, the CDR3 is TGTGCCAGCTCAACCACCGGGACAGGGGTGGGCTATGGCTACACCTTC. This encodes CASSTTGTGVGYGYTF. J is TRBJ1-2 and V is TRBV18; 10 nucleotides line up with TRBD1. The germline gives CDR1 KGHSH, CDR2 LQKENI. V gave up 5 bases and J gave up 4 bases; unmatched junction bases: 10. The CDR3 is 16 residues long.

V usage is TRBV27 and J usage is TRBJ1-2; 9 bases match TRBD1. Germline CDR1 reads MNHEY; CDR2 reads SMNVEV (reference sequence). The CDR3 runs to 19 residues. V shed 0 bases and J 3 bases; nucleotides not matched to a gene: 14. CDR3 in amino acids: CASSLSWAGRDRVDYGYTF. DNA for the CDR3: TGTGCCAGCAGTTTATCGTGGGCAGGTCGGGACAGGGTGGACTATGGCTACACCTTC.

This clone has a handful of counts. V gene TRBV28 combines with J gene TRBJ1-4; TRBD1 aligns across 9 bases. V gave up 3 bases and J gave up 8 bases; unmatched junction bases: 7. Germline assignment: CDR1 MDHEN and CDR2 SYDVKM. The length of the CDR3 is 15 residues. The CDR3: CASSFLTGGGEKLFF. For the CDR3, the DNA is TGTGCCAGCAGTTTCTTGACAGGGGGAGGAGAAAAACTGTTTTTT. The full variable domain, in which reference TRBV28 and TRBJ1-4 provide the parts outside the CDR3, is DVKVTQSSRYLVKRTGEKVFLECVQDMDHENMFWYRQDPGLGLRLIYFSYDVKMKEKGDIPEGYSVSREKKERFSLILESASTNQTSMYLCASSFLTGGGEKLFFGSGTQLSVL.

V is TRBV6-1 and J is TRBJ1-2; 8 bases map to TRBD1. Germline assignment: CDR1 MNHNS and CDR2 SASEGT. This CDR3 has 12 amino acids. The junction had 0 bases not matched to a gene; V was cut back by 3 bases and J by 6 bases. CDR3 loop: CASSDRGHGYTF. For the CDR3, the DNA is TGTGCCAGCAGTGACAGGGGGCATGGCTACACCTTC.

The CDR3 loop reads CASSQEGLRTGGNGYTF. Here the CDR3 DNA reads TGTGCCAGCAGCCAAGAGGGATTAAGGACAGGGGGCAATGGCTACACCTTC. The chain combines TRBV3-1 (or the pseudogene TRBV3-2) with TRBJ1-2, with 11 bases matching TRBD1. Germline V gene data show CDR1 as LGHDT and CDR2 as YNNKEL (reference sequence). This CDR3 contains 17 residues. Trimming removed 0 bases from V and 6 bases from J; junction bases left unmatched: 9.

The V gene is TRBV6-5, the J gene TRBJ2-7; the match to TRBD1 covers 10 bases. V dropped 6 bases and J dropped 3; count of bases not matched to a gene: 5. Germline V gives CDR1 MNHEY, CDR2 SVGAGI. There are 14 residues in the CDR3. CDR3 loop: CASSLGQGVYEQYF. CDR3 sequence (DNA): TGTGCCAGCAGCCTAGGACAGGGGGTCTACGAGCAGTACTTC.

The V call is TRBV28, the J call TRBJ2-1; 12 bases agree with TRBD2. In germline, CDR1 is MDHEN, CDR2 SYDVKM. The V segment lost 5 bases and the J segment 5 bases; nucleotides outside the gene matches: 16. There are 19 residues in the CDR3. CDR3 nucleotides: TGTGCCAGCAGTCCCCTGGGGCGACTAGCGGGAGATACGGACAATGAGCAGTTCTTC. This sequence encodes CASSPLGRLAGDTDNEQFF.

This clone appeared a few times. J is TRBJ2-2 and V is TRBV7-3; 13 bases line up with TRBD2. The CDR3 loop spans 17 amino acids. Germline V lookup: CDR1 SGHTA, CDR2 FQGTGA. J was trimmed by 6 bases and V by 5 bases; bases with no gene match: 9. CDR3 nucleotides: TGTGCCAGCAGCCCAGGACTAGCGGGAGAGATTCCCGGGGAGCTGTTTTTT. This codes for CASSPGLAGEIPGELFF.

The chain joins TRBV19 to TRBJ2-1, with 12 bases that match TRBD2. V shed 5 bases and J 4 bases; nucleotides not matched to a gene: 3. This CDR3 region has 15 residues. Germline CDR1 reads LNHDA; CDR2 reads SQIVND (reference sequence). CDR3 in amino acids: CASSRTSGEYNEQFF. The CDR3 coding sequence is TGTGCCAGTAGTCGGACTAGCGGGGAGTACAATGAGCAGTTCTTC.

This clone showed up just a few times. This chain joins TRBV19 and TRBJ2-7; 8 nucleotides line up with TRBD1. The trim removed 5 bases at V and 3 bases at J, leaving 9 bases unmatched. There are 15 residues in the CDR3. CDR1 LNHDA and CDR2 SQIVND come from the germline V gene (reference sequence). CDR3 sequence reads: CASSSSGTGFYEQYF. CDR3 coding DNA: TGTGCCAGTAGTTCTTCCGGGACAGGCTTCTACGAGCAGTACTTC.

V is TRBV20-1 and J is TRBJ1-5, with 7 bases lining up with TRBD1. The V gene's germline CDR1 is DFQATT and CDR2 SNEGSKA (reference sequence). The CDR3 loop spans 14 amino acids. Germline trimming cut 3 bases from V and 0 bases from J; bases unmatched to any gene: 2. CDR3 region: CSASTGDSNQPQHF. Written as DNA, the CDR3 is TGCAGTGCTAGTACAGGGGATAGCAATCAGCCCCAGCATTTT.

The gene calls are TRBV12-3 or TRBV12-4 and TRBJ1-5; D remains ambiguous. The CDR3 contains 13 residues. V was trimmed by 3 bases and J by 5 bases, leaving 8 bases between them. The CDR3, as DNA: TGTGCCAGCAGTTTTTACGGGGATCAGCCCCAGCATTTT. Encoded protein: CASSFYGDQPQHF.

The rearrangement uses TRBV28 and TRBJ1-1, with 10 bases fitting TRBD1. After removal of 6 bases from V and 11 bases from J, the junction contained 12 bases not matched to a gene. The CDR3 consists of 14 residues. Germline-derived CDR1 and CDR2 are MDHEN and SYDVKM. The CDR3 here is CASRRTGQGPGAFF. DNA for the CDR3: TGTGCCAGCAGGCGGACGGGACAGGGGCCTGGGGCTTTCTTT.

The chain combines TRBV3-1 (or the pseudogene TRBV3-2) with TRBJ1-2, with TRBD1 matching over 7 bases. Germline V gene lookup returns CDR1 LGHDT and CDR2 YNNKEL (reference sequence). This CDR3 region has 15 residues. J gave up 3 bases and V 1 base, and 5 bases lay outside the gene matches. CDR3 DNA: TGTGCCAGCAGCCAAGGGGCAGGGGGTCACTATGGCTACACCTTC. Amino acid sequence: CASSQGAGGHYGYTF.

CDR3 bases: TGTGCCAGCTCACCAAGGACAGGGGAAAAATCCTACAATGAGCAGTTCTTC. This sequence encodes CASSPRTGEKSYNEQFF. The chain employs TRBV18 and TRBJ2-1; 9 nucleotides match TRBD1. Germline V lookup: CDR1 KGHSH, CDR2 LQKENI. CDR3 length equals 17 residues. V lost 2 bases to trimming and J lost 1 base; unmatched junction nucleotides: 6.

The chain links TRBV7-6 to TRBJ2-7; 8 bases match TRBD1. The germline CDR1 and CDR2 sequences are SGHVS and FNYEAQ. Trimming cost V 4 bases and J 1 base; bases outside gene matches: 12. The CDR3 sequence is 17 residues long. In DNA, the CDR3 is TGTGCCAGCAGCTCCTCCGGGACAGGCCCGAGATCCTACGAGCAGTACTTC. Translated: CASSSSGTGPRSYEQYF.

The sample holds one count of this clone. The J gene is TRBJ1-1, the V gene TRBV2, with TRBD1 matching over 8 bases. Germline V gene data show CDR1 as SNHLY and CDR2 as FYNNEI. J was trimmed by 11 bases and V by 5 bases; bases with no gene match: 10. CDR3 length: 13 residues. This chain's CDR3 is CASSIGQGGEAFF. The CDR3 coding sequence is TGTGCCAGCAGTATAGGACAGGGCGGGGAGGCTTTCTTT.

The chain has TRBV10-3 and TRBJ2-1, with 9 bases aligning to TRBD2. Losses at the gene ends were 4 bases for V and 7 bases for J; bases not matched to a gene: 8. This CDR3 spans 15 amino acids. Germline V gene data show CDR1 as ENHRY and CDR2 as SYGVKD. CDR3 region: CAISGVAGVENEQFF. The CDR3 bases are TGTGCCATCAGTGGGGTAGCGGGAGTAGAGAATGAGCAGTTCTTC.

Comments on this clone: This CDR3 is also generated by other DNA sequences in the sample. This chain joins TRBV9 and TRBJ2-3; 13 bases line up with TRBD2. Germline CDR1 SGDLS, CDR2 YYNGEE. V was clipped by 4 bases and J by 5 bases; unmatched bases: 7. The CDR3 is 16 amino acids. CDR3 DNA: TGTGCCAGCAGCCCCCCGGGACTAGCGGGACAAGATACGCAGTATTTT. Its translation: CASSPPGLAGQDTQYF.

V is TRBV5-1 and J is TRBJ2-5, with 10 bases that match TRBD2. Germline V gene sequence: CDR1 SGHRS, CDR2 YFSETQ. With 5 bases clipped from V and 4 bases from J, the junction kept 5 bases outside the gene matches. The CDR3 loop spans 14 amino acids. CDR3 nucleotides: TGCGCCAGCAGTCTAGCGGGGGAAACAGAGACCCAGTACTTC. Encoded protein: CASSLAGETETQYF.

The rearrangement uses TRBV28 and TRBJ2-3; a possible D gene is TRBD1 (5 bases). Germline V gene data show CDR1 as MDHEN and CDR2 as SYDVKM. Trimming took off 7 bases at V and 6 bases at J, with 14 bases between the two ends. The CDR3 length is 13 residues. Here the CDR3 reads CASTPWTHDTQYF. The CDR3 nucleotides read TGTGCCAGCACCCCATGGACACATGATACGCAGTATTTT.

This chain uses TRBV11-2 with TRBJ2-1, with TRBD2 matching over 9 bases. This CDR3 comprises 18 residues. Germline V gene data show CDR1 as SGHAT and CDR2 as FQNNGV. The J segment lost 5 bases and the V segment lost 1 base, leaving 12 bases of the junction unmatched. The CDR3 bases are TGTGCCAGCAGCTTAGTTAGCGGGAGAGGAGCCGGGGACAATGAGCAGTTCTTC. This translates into CASSLVSGRGAGDNEQFF.

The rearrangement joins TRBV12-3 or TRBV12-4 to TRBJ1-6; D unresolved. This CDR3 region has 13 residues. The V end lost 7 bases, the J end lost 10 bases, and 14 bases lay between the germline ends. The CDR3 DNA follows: TGTGCCAGCACCTCCCCCGGGAACTCACCCCTCCACTTT. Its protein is CASTSPGNSPLHF.